This passage covers 32 T cell receptor beta chains from one sample sequenced in a study. TCRdb called the RT-PCR reads again in MiXCR, with one record for every CDR3 protein. Of about 6,000 distinct CDR3 sequences listed, approximately 93% are singletons. Sequencing used memory CD4+ T cells from blood. The receptor source for this set is a female donor in good health, serving as a healthy control.

Notes on this clonotype: This beta chain turned up in a library designed for alpha chains; as an off-target read, its abundance says little. The chain couples TRBV7-2 to TRBJ2-7; D may correspond to TRBD1 or TRBD2 (5 bases each). Germline loops: CDR1 SGHTA, CDR2 FQGNSA. The CDR3 totals 14 residues. Trimming left V 5 bases short and J 4 bases short, with 15 bases between. The CDR3 DNA reads TGTGCCAGCAGCCCGGACATAGCGACGTACGAGCAGTACTTC. Translation gives CASSPDIATYEQYF.

Concerning this clonotype: A library made for alpha chains picked up this beta chain off target, so its size means little. CDR3: CAISVKTETEAFF. The CDR3 DNA is TGTGCCATCAGTGTCAAGACCGAAACTGAAGCTTTCTTT. The chain carries TRBV10-3 and TRBJ1-1; D is ambiguous. V gave up 4 bases and J gave up 5 bases, with 11 bases separating them. The CDR3 spans 13 residues. The germline V gene has CDR1 ENHRY and CDR2 SYGVKD.

About this clonotype itself: The library was prepared for alpha chains; this beta chain is a stray read, so its frequency means little. J is TRBJ2-5 and V is TRBV28, with 7 bases fitting TRBD1. The germline CDR1 and CDR2 sequences are MDHEN and SYDVKM. The CDR3 extends over 15 amino acids. J was trimmed by 7 bases and V by 5 bases; bases with no gene match: 13. The CDR3 region has the DNA TGTGCCAGCAGTCCGGGGACAGTAGGCCTGGGGACCCAGTACTTC. Translating it yields CASSPGTVGLGTQYF.

Points on this clonotype: The library was built for alpha chains, so this beta chain is an off-target read and its size means little. The chain carries TRBV19 and TRBJ1-5; D might be TRBD1 (5 bases). Germline assignment: CDR1 LNHDA and CDR2 SQIVND (reference sequence). V lost 3 bases to trimming and J lost 7 bases, with 13 bases between them. The CDR3 is made up of 14 amino acids. CDR3 in amino acids: CASSIWGSQQPQHF. CDR3 DNA sequence: TGTGCCAGTAGTATTTGGGGGAGCCAGCAGCCCCAGCATTTT.

To note about this clonotype: This beta chain slipped into a library made for alpha chains as a stray read, so its size is not meaningful. The rearrangement uses TRBV27 and TRBJ2-6; D is uncertain. This CDR3 is built from 16 residues. Looked up from germline, CDR1 is MNHEY and CDR2 is SMNVEV (reference sequence). Deletions cut 5 bases from V and 2 bases from J, with 13 bases between. The chain's CDR3 is CASSPYGGAGANVLTF. In DNA, the CDR3 is TGTGCCAGCAGTCCCTACGGCGGTGCTGGGGCCAACGTCCTGACTTTC.

In the case of this clonotype: For a library built for alpha chains, this beta chain is a stray read; little rests on its size. The chain couples TRBV12-3 or TRBV12-4 to TRBJ2-3, with D unresolved. This CDR3 region has 12 residues. Trimming removed 2 bases at V and 5 bases at J, with 5 bases between. The CDR3 nucleotides read TGTGCCAGCAGTTTAAACAGAGATACGCAGTATTTT. This gives the protein CASSLNRDTQYF.

Remarks on this clonotype: The library was designed around alpha chains, so this beta chain is a stray read whose abundance carries little weight. The chain uses TRBV7-4 and TRBJ2-7; D is unresolved. V lost 1 base and J 4 bases, leaving 5 bases between the germline ends. This CDR3 contains 12 residues. The V gene's germline CDR1 is SGHVT and CDR2 SQSDAQ. The CDR3 loop is CASSLGSYEQYF. The CDR3 DNA reads as TGTGCCAGCAGCTTAGGAAGTTACGAGCAGTACTTC.

About this clonotype: The library was built for alpha chains, so this beta chain is an off-target read and its size means little. The CDR3 loop reads CATSRGDNNSPLHF. CDR3 nucleotides: TGTGCCACCAGCAGAGGGGACAATAATTCACCCCTCCACTTT. This chain uses TRBV15 with TRBJ1-6; D might be TRBD1 (6 bases). V lost 1 base to trimming and J lost 5 bases, with 6 bases between them. Germline V CDR1 and CDR2: LNHNV, YYDKDF (reference sequence). The CDR3 has 14 amino acids.

Comments on this clonotype: Being off target in a library aimed at alpha chains, this beta chain has a size of little meaning. The chain has TRBV5-1 and TRBJ1-6; 7 bases fit TRBD1. V dropped 0 bases and J dropped 7; count of bases not matched to a gene: 1. CDR3 length equals 14 residues. Germline CDR1 reads SGHRS; CDR2 reads YFSETQ. The CDR3 region is CASSLDRGNSPLHF. CDR3 bases: TGCGCCAGCAGCTTGGACAGGGGAAATTCACCCCTCCACTTT.

About this clonotype: This beta chain is an unintended read in a library built for alpha chains; its size means little. The chain combines TRBV6-5 with TRBJ1-5; TRBD1 matches at 10 bases. V shed 5 bases and J 4 bases; nucleotides not matched to a gene: 14. The germline V gene has CDR1 MNHEY and CDR2 SVGAGI. The CDR3 covers 18 residues. CDR3 sequence (DNA): TGTGCCAGCAGTACTGATGGGGACAGGGGCCCCCTTAATCAGCCCCAGCATTTT. Protein: CASSTDGDRGPLNQPQHF.

In the case of this clonotype: Since the library was made to target alpha chains, this beta chain is a stray read and its abundance is not meaningful. This chain connects TRBV10-3 to TRBJ2-1, with 13 bases fitting TRBD2. After removal of 0 bases from V and 7 bases from J, the junction contained 3 bases not matched to a gene. The CDR3 loop spans 16 amino acids. Germline lookup yields CDR1 ENHRY and CDR2 SYGVKD. The CDR3, as DNA: TGTGCCATCAGTGAGTCGACTAGCGGGAGGATTAATGAGCAGTTCTTC. Translated, it gives CAISESTSGRINEQFF.

Concerning this clonotype itself: This beta chain represents an off-target read in a library built for alpha chains; its size is of limited meaning. V is TRBV12-3 or TRBV12-4 and J is TRBJ2-7; 10 bases match TRBD2. The CDR3 has 14 amino acids. The ends lost 6 bases at V and 2 bases at J; junction bases unmatched: 4. CDR3 sequence (DNA): TGTGCCAGCAGCCTTAGCGGGGGGCCCTACGAGCAGTACTTC. It yields the protein CASSLSGGPYEQYF.

This clonotype was counted a single time. A library made for alpha chains picked up this beta chain off target, so its size means little. The rearrangement links TRBV7-2 to TRBJ2-5, with TRBD2 matching over 7 bases. There are 14 residues in the CDR3. The germline V gene encodes CDR1 SGHTA and CDR2 FQGNSA. V lost 3 bases and J lost 5; bases outside the gene matches: 6. Here the CDR3 reads CASSFGRAEETQYF. In DNA form, the CDR3 reads TGTGCCAGCAGCTTTGGGAGGGCCGAGGAGACCCAGTACTTC.

This clonotype has just one count. As an off-target read in a library built for alpha chains, this beta chain has a frequency of little significance. The chain uses TRBV20-1 and TRBJ1-3; D is undetermined. This CDR3 contains 15 residues. The germline V gene encodes CDR1 DFQATT and CDR2 SNEGSKA (reference sequence). The V end was cut by 1 base, the J end by 4 bases, with 14 bases between. CDR3 sequence: CSARARTGSGNTIYF. CDR3 coding DNA: TGCAGTGCTAGAGCTCGGACGGGGAGCGGAAACACCATATATTTT.

A single count supports this clonotype. Since the library was made to target alpha chains, this beta chain is a stray read and its abundance is not meaningful. This chain joins TRBV29-1 and TRBJ2-7, with TRBD2 as a possible D gene (6 bases). CDR3 length equals 12 residues. Trimming took off 7 bases at V and 5 bases at J, with 15 bases between the two ends. CDR1 and CDR2 (germline): SQVTM, ANQGSEA. In DNA, the CDR3 is TGCAGCGGGAGGACGGGAGTCGACGAGCAGTACTTC. Amino acid sequence: CSGRTGVDEQYF.

With respect to this clonotype: The size of this beta chain means little, since it is a stray read in a library made for alpha chains. The V call is TRBV20-1, the J call TRBJ2-2; 7 bases line up with TRBD2. The J segment lost 4 bases and the V segment lost 1 base, leaving 6 bases of the junction unmatched. Germline V lookup: CDR1 DFQATT, CDR2 SNEGSKA (reference sequence). CDR3 size: 15 residues. For the CDR3, the DNA is TGCAGTGCTAGAGCTAGCGGATTTATCACCGGGGAGCTGTTTTTT. Translating gives CSARASGFITGELFF.

Details on this clonotype: The library was prepared for alpha chains; this beta chain is a stray read, so its frequency means little. This chain links TRBV4-3 with TRBJ1-1; the D gene is possibly TRBD1 (5 bases). This CDR3 comprises 15 residues. The V and J ends lost 3 bases and 10 bases respectively, with 21 bases between them. Germline loops: CDR1 LGHNA, CDR2 YSLEER. As DNA, the CDR3 is TGCGCCAGCAGCCAGGAATCCGGGGCCTACTGGGGAGCTTTCTTT. Protein product: CASSQESGAYWGAFF.

Worth noting for this clonotype: For a library built for alpha chains, this beta chain is a stray read; little rests on its size. The chain combines TRBV5-1 with TRBJ1-6; TRBD1 aligns across 9 bases. With V trimmed by 4 bases and J by 11 bases, 7 bases remained unmatched. Germline lookup yields CDR1 SGHRS and CDR2 YFSETQ. The CDR3 length is 14 residues. DNA of the CDR3: TGCGCCAGCAGCCCGGGACAGGGACAGACACCCCTCCACTTT. It encodes CASSPGQGQTPLHF.

A word on this clonotype: This beta chain lies outside the target of a library built for alpha chains; its clone size means little. The chain links TRBV7-2 to TRBJ2-7; perhaps TRBD1 as D (5 bases). The CDR3 totals 14 residues. Germline V gene sequence: CDR1 SGHTA, CDR2 FQGNSA. The V and J ends lost 5 bases and 1 base respectively, with 12 bases between them. The CDR3, as DNA: TGTGCCAGCAGCCTCCAGGGTACGTCCTACGAGCAGTACTTC. Translation: CASSLQGTSYEQYF.

In the case of this clonotype: The library was designed around alpha chains, so this beta chain is a stray read whose abundance carries little weight. V gene TRBV20-1 combines with J gene TRBJ1-5; no firm D call. The CDR3 has 13 amino acids. The V gene's germline CDR1 is DFQATT and CDR2 SNEGSKA (reference sequence). Trimming stripped 5 bases from V and 6 bases from J, with 14 bases between. CDR3 residues: CSAATGEAQPQHF. CDR3 nucleotide sequence: TGCAGTGCTGCTACCGGGGAGGCTCAGCCCCAGCATTTT.

This clonotype was observed a single time. The library was built for alpha chains, so this beta chain is an off-target read and its size means little. J is TRBJ2-1 and V is TRBV11-2; TRBD1 is a possible D gene (5 bases). Trimming shortened V by 8 bases and J by 4 bases, and 12 bases separated the two germline ends. CDR3 size: 13 residues. In germline, CDR1 is SGHAT, CDR2 FQNNGV. The DNA of the CDR3 is TGTGCCAGCCACCGCCAGGGTTACAATGAGCAGTTCTTC. It is translated as CASHRQGYNEQFF.

As to this clonotype: The library was built for alpha chains, so this beta chain is an off-target read and its size means little. The chain combines TRBV7-3 with TRBJ2-2, with 9 positions matching TRBD2. The CDR3 consists of 17 residues. In germline, CDR1 is SGHTA, CDR2 FQGTGA. J lost 2 bases, V lost 3 bases, and 7 bases had no gene match. The CDR3 nucleotides read TGTGCCAGCAGCTTCCGGCCGGGACTAGCTAACACCGGGGAGCTGTTTTTT. Translated, it gives CASSFRPGLANTGELFF.

This clonotype was found a few times. This beta chain represents an off-target read in a library built for alpha chains; its size is of limited meaning. The J gene is TRBJ1-1, the V gene TRBV20-1; 7 positions agree with TRBD1. Germline loops: CDR1 DFQATT, CDR2 SNEGSKA (reference sequence). The CDR3 totals 12 residues. With 7 bases clipped from V and 3 bases from J, the junction kept 5 bases outside the gene matches. The CDR3 loop is CSVPGQHTEAFF. Here the CDR3 DNA reads TGCAGTGTTCCGGGACAGCACACTGAAGCTTTCTTT.

About this clonotype: This beta chain is off target for a library built for alpha chains, so its abundance means little. The chain carries TRBV7-8 and TRBJ2-1; D not resolved. V shed 1 base and J shed 6 bases, with 19 bases lying between them. Germline lookup yields CDR1 SGHVS and CDR2 FQNEAQ. This CDR3 is built from 17 residues. The CDR3 spells CASSLEVLFLSINEQFF. DNA of the CDR3: TGTGCCAGCAGCTTAGAAGTTTTGTTTTTATCTATCAATGAGCAGTTCTTC.

A single count supports this clonotype. A library made for alpha chains picked up this beta chain off target, so its size means little. V gene TRBV5-4 combines with J gene TRBJ2-1; 11 bases are shared with TRBD2. The germline V gene has CDR1 SGHNT and CDR2 YYREEE (reference sequence). Trimming cost V 5 bases and J 5 bases; bases outside gene matches: 3. CDR3 length equals 14 residues. CDR3 residues: CASRPGLADNEQFF. In DNA form, the CDR3 reads TGTGCCAGCAGGCCGGGACTAGCGGACAATGAGCAGTTCTTC. Full variable domain (remainder filled in from reference TRBV5-4 and TRBJ2-1): ETGVTQSPTHLIKTRGQQVTLRCSSQSGHNTVSWYQQALGQGPQFIFQYYREEENGRGNFPPRFSGLQFPNYSSELNVNALELDDSALYLCASRPGLADNEQFFGPGTRLTVL.

Regarding this clonotype: As an off-target read in a library built for alpha chains, this beta chain has a frequency of little significance. The CDR3 DNA reads as TGTGCCAGCAGCTTAGATGTCAGGCGAACCTACTTC. It translates to CASSLDVRRTYF. The chain has TRBV7-2 and TRBJ2-5; unclear D gene. CDR1 is SGHTA and CDR2 is FQGNSA in the germline V gene. CDR3 length: 12 amino acids. V was trimmed by 1 base and J by 14 bases, leaving 14 bases between them.

A word on this clonotype: This beta chain is a stray read from a library made for alpha chains; its abundance is not meaningful. This chain uses TRBV7-9 with TRBJ2-3; D is uncertain. Trimming removed 5 bases at V and 3 bases at J, with 12 bases between. Germline lookup yields CDR1 SEHNR and CDR2 FQNEAQ (reference sequence). This CDR3 is built from 14 residues. CDR3 in DNA: TGTGCCAGCAGCCCCACTGGTTCGACAGATACGCAGTATTTT. Protein product: CASSPTGSTDTQYF. Variable domain in full (rest from reference TRBV7-9 and TRBJ2-3): DTGVSQNPRHKITKRGQNVTFRCDPISEHNRLYWYRQTLGQGPEFLTYFQNEAQLEKSRLLSDRFSAERPKGSFSTLEIQRTEQGDSAMYLCASSPTGSTDTQYFGPGTRLTVL.

As regards this clonotype: A library prepared for alpha chains yielded this beta chain as an off-target read; its size is of little meaning. This chain uses TRBV20-1 with TRBJ1-2; 8 bases align to TRBD1. Germline V gives CDR1 DFQATT, CDR2 SNEGSKA (reference sequence). The CDR3 has 13 residues. V shed 4 bases, J shed 4 bases, and the junction held 5 bases outside the gene matches. CDR3 coding DNA: TGCAGTGCTACTCCGGGACAGGTCTATGGCTACACCTTC. Encoded protein: CSATPGQVYGYTF.

About this clonotype itself: The size of this beta chain means little, since it is a stray read in a library made for alpha chains. V usage is TRBV4-1 and J usage is TRBJ1-1, with 9 bases lining up with TRBD1. Germline V lookup: CDR1 MGHRA, CDR2 YSYEKL. Trimming took 4 bases from V and 5 from J; bases not matched to a gene: 5. The CDR3 is 14 residues long. The CDR3 DNA is TGCGCCAGCAGCCTCGGGACAGGGAGGACTGAAGCTTTCTTT. This encodes CASSLGTGRTEAFF.

Comment on this clonotype: The library was built for alpha chains, so this beta chain is an off-target read and its size means little. The CDR3, as DNA: TGTGCCAGCAAGGGACCCGGGACATTAATGAACACTGAAGCTTTCTTT. Translating gives CASKGPGTLMNTEAFF. The chain uses TRBV6-2 or TRBV6-3 and TRBJ1-1, with a weak D call TRBD1 (6 bases). The V gene lost 7 bases and the J gene lost 0 bases, with 18 bases spanning the gap. The germline V gene encodes CDR1 MNHEY and CDR2 SVGEGT. The CDR3 has 16 residues.

To note about this clonotype: Within a library made for alpha chains, this beta chain is off target, and its count is uninformative. The chain couples TRBV20-1 to TRBJ1-6; TRBD1 is a possible D gene (6 bases). V lost 0 bases and J lost 7, with 10 bases in between. Germline values: CDR1 DFQATT, CDR2 SNEGSKA (reference sequence). This CDR3 spans 14 amino acids. DNA for the CDR3: TGCAGTGCTAGAGACAGGGGAATAAATTCACCCCTCCACTTT. Encoded protein: CSARDRGINSPLHF.

In the case of this clonotype: Found in a library prepared for alpha chains, this beta chain is an off-target read, and its abundance has little meaning. The chain employs TRBV12-3 or TRBV12-4 and TRBJ1-5; 8 bases map to TRBD1. J was trimmed by 3 bases and V by 7 bases; bases with no gene match: 5. The CDR3 covers 14 residues. CDR3 DNA sequence: TGTGCCAGCACCCGGGACAGGACCAATCAGCCCCAGCATTTT. Protein product: CASTRDRTNQPQHF.